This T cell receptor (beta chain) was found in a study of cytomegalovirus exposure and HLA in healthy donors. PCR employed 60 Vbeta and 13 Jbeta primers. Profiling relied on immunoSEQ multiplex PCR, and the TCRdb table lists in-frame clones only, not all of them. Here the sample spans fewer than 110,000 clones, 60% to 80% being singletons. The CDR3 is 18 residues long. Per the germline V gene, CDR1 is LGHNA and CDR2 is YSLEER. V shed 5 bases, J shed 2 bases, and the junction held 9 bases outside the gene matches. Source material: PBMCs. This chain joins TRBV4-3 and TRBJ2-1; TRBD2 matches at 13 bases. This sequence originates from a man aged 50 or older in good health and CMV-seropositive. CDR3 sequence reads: CASSRTSGSPGPYNEQFF. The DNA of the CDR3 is TGCGCCAGCAGCAGGACTAGCGGGAGCCCCGGGCCCTACAATGAGCAGTTCTTC.